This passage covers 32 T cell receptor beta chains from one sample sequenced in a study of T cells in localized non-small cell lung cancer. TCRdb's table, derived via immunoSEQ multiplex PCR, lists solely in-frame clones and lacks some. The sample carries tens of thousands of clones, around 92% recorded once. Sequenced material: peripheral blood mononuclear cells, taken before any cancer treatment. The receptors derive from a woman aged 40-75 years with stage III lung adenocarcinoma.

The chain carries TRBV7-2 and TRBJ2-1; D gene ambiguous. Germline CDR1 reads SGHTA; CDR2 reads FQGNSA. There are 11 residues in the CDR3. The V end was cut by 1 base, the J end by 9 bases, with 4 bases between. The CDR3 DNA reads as TGTGCCAGCAGCTTAGAGGGTGAGCAGTTCTTC. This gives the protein CASSLEGEQFF.

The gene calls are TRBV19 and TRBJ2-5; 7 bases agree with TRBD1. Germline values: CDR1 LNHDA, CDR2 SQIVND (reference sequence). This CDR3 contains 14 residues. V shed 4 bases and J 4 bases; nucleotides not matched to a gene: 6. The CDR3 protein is CASSKTGERETQYF. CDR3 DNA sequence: TGTGCCAGTAGTAAAACAGGGGAGAGAGAGACCCAGTACTTC.

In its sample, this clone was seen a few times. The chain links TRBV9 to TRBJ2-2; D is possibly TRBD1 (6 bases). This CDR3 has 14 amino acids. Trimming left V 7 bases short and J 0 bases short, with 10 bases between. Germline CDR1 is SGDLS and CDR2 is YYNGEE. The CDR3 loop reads CASSGTTNTGELFF. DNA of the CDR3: TGTGCCAGCTCCGGGACAACGAACACCGGGGAGCTGTTTTTT.

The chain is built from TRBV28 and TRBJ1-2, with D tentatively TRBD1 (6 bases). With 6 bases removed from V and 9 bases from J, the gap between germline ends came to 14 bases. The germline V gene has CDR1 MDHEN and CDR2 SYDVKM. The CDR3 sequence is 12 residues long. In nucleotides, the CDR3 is TGTGCCAGCAGCCGAGGGGGGCGCAGCTACACCTTC. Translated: CASSRGGRSYTF.

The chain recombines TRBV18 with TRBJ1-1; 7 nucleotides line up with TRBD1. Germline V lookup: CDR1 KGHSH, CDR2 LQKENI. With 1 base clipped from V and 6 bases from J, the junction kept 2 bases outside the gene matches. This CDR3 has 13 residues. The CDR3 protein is CASSPLRGAEAFF. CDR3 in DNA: TGTGCCAGCTCACCACTCAGGGGGGCTGAAGCTTTCTTT. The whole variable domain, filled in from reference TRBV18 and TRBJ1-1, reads NAGVMQNPRHLVRRRGQEARLRCSPMKGHSHVYWYRQLPEEGLKFMVYLQKENIIDESGMPKERFSAEFPKEGPSILRIQQVVRGDSAAYFCASSPLRGAEAFFGQGTRLTVV.

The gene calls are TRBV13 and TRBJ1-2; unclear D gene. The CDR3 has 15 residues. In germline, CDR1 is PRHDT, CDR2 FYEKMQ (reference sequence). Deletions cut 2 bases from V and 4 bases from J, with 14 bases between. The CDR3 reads CASSLSPGRGYGYTF. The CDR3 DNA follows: TGTGCCAGCAGCTTAAGTCCCGGGCGGGGCTATGGCTACACCTTC.

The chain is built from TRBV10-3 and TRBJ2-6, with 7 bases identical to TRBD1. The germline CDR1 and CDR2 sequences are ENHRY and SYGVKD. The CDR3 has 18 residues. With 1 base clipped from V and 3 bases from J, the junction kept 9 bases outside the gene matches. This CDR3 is CAISEWTGVWDGANVLTF. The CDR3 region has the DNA TGTGCCATCAGTGAGTGGACAGGTGTATGGGATGGGGCCAACGTCCTGACTTTC.

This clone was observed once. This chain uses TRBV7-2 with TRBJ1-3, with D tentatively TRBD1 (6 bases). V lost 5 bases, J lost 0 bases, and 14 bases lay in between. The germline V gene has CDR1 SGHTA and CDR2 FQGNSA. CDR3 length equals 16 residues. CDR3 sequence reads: CASSPQGRGSGNTIYF. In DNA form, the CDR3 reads TGTGCCAGCAGCCCCCAGGGGAGGGGCTCTGGAAACACCATATATTTT.

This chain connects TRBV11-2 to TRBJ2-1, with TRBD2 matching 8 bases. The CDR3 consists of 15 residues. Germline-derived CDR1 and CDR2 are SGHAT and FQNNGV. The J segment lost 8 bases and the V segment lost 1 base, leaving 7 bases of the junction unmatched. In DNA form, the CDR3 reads TGTGCCAGCAGCTTAGCGGGGACTAGTCAGTATGAGCAGTTCTTC. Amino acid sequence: CASSLAGTSQYEQFF.

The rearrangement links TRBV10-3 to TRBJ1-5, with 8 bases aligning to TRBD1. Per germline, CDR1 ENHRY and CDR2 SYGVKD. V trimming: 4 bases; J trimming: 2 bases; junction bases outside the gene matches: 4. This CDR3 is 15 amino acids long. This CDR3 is CAISVGQGGNQPQHF. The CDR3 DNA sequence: TGTGCCATCAGTGTAGGACAGGGAGGCAATCAGCCCCAGCATTTT.

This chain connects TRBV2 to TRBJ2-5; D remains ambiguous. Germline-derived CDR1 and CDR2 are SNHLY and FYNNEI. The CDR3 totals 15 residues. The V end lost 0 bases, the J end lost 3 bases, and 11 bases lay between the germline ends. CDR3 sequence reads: CASSEALPRKETQYF. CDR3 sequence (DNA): TGTGCCAGCAGTGAAGCGCTTCCTAGGAAAGAGACCCAGTACTTC.

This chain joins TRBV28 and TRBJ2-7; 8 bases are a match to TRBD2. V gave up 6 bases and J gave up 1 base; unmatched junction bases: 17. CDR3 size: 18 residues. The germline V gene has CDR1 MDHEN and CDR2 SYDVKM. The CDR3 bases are TGTGCCAGCAGCTCATTCGGACTAGCATTCTCCCTTTCCTACGAGCAGTACTTC. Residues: CASSSFGLAFSLSYEQYF.

DNA of the CDR3: TGTGCCAGCAGCTCGCGTCCTAGCGGCCCCAAGCATGAGCAGTTCTTC. This translates into CASSSRPSGPKHEQFF. The rearrangement uses TRBV14 and TRBJ2-1; 7 nucleotides line up with TRBD2. The V gene end was trimmed by 5 bases and the J gene end by 8 bases; junction bases not matched to a gene: 15. Germline values: CDR1 SGHDN, CDR2 FVKESK. CDR3 length equals 16 residues.

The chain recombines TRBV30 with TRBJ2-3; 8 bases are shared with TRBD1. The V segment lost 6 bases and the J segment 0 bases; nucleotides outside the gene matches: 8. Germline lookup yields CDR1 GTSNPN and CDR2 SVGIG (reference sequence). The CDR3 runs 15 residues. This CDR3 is CACTRQGSSTDTQYF. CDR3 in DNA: TGTGCCTGCACCCGACAGGGGAGTAGCACAGATACGCAGTATTTT.

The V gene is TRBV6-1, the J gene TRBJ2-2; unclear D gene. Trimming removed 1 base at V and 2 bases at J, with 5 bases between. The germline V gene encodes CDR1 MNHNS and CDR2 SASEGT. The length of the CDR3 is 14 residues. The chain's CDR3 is CASSEGYNTGELFF. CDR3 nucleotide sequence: TGTGCCAGCAGTGAAGGATACAACACCGGGGAGCTGTTTTTT.

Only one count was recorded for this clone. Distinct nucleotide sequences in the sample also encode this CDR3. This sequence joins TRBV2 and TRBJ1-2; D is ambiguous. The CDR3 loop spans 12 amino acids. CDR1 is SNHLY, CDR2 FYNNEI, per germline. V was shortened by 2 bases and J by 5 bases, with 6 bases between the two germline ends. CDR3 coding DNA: TGTGCCAGCAGTGAACGGGGTTATGGCTACACCTTC. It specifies CASSERGYGYTF.

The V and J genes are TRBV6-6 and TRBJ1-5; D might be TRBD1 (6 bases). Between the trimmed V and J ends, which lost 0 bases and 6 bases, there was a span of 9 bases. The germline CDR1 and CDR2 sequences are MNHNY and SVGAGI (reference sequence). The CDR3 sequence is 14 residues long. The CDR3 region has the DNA TGTGCCAGCAGTTACTCTGGACAGCTTCAGCCCCAGCATTTT. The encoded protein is CASSYSGQLQPQHF.

The CDR3 protein is CASSLGGTYEQYF. In DNA, the CDR3 is TGTGCCAGCAGCTTAGGGGGGACATACGAGCAGTACTTC. V gene TRBV7-2 combines with J gene TRBJ2-7; D perhaps matches TRBD1 (6 bases). Trimming left V 1 base short and J 4 bases short, with 8 bases between. The CDR3 has 13 residues. Germline V CDR1 and CDR2: SGHTA, FQGNSA.

The CDR3 DNA is TGTGCCAGCAGCCAAACGGACAGGTACACTGAAGCTTTCTTT. Amino acids: CASSQTDRYTEAFF. The V gene is TRBV5-4, the J gene TRBJ1-1, with 7 bases matching TRBD1. The CDR3 covers 14 residues. From germline, CDR1 is SGHNT and CDR2 YYREEE (reference sequence). V trimming: 4 bases; J trimming: 3 bases; junction bases outside the gene matches: 6. The complete variable domain, with remaining parts taken from reference TRBV5-4 and TRBJ1-1, reads ETGVTQSPTHLIKTRGQQVTLRCSSQSGHNTVSWYQQALGQGPQFIFQYYREEENGRGNFPPRFSGLQFPNYSSELNVNALELDDSALYLCASSQTDRYTEAFFGQGTRLTVV.

The CDR3 region is CASSEFGATNPANYGYTF. DNA for the CDR3: TGTGCCAGCAGTGAATTTGGGGCAACAAACCCGGCTAACTATGGCTACACCTTC. The chain is built from TRBV25-1 and TRBJ1-2; maybe TRBD1 (5 bases). CDR1 MGHDK and CDR2 SYGVNS come from the germline V gene. The CDR3 runs to 18 residues. V lost 1 base and J lost 0, with 18 bases in between.

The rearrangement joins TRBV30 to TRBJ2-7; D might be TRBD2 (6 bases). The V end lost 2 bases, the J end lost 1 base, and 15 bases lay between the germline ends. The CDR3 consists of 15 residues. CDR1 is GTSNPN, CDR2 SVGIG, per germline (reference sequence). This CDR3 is CAWSYAGSQSYEQYF. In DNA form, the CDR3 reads TGTGCCTGGAGTTATGCGGGATCGCAATCCTACGAGCAGTACTTC. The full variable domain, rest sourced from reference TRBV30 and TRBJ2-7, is SQTIHQWPATLVQPVGSPLSLECTVEGTSNPNLYWYRQAAGRGLQLLFYSVGIGQISSEVPQNLSASRPQDRQFILSSKKLLLSDSGFYLCAWSYAGSQSYEQYFGPGTRLTVT.

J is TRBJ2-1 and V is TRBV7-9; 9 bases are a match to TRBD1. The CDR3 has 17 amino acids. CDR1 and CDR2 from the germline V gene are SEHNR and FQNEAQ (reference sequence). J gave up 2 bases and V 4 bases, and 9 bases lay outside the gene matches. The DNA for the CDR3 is TGTGCCAGCAGCTCCGGGACAGGGTCAAACGCCTACAATGAGCAGTTCTTC. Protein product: CASSSGTGSNAYNEQFF. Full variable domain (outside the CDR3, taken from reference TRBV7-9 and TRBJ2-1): DTGVSQNPRHKITKRGQNVTFRCDPISEHNRLYWYRQTLGQGPEFLTYFQNEAQLEKSRLLSDRFSAERPKGSFSTLEIQRTEQGDSAMYLCASSSGTGSNAYNEQFFGPGTRLTVL.

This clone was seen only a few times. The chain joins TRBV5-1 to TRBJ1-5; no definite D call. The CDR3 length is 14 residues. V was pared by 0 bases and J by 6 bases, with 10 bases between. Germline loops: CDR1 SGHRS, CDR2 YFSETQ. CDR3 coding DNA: TGCGCCAGCAGCTTGGATACGGAAGGTCAGCCCCAGCATTTT. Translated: CASSLDTEGQPQHF.

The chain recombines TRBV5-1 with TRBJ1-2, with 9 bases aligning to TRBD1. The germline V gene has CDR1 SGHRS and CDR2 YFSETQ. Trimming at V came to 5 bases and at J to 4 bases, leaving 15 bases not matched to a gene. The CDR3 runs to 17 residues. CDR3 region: CASRPGTGRFLGYGYTF. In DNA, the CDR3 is TGCGCCAGCAGACCCGGGACAGGGAGATTTTTGGGCTATGGCTACACCTTC.

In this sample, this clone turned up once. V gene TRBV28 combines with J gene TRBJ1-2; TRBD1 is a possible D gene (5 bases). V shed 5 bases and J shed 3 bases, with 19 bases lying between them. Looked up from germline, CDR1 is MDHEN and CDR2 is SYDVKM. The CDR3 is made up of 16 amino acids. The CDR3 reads CASSPENRFGYYGYTF. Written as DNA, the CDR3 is TGTGCCAGCAGTCCGGAAAACAGGTTCGGGTACTATGGCTACACCTTC.

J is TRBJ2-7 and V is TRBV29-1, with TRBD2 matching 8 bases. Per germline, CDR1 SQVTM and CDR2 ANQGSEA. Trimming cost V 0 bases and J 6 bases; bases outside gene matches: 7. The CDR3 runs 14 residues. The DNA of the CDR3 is TGCAGCGTTGAAGATCGCGGGGGGCCTGGCGAGCAGTACTTC. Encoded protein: CSVEDRGGPGEQYF.

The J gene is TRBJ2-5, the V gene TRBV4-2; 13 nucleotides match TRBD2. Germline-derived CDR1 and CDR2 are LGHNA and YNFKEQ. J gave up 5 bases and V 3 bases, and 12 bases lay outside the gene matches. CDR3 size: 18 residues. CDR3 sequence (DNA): TGTGCCAGCAGCCAGGGGACTACTAGCGGGGGGGCCCGGGAGACCCAGTACTTC. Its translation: CASSQGTTSGGARETQYF.

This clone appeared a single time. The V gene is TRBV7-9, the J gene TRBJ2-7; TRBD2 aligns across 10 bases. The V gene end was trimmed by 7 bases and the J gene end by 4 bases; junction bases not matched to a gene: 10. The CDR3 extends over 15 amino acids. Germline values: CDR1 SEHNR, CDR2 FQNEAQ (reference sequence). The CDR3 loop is CASIPPSGRRYEQYF. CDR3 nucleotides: TGTGCCAGCATCCCACCTAGCGGGAGAAGGTACGAGCAGTACTTC.

The CDR3 DNA sequence: TGTGCCAGCTCACCAAGGGACAACTATGGCTACACCTTC. Encoded protein: CASSPRDNYGYTF. The chain links TRBV18 to TRBJ1-2, with D possibly being TRBD1 (5 bases). The CDR3 runs 13 residues. Germline CDR1 reads KGHSH; CDR2 reads LQKENI. V was clipped by 2 bases and J by 2 bases, with 6 bases between them.

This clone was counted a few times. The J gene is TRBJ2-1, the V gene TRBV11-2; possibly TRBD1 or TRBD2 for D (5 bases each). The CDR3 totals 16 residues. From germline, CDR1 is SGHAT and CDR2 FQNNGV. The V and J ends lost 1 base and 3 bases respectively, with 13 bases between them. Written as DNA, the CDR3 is TGTGCCAGCAGCTTAGTGATAGGGACGATCTACAATGAGCAGTTCTTC. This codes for CASSLVIGTIYNEQFF.

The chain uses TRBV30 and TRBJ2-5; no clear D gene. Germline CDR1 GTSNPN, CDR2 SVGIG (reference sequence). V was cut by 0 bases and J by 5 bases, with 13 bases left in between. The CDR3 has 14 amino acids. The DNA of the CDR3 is TGTGCCTGGAGTGTGGGCCTAGGGCGGGAGACCCAGTACTTC. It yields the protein CAWSVGLGRETQYF.

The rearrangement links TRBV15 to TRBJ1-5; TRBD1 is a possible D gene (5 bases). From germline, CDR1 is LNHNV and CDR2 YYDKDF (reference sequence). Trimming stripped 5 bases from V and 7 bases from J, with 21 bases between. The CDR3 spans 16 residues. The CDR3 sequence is CATSAIRGQSPQPQHF. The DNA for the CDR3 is TGTGCCACCAGCGCTATACGGGGCCAATCCCCCCAGCCCCAGCATTTT. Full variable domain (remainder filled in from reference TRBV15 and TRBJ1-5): DAMVIQNPRYQVTQFGKPVTLSCSQTLNHNVMYWYQQKSSQAPKLLFHYYDKDFNNEADTPDNFQSRRPNTSFCFLDIRSPGLGDTAMYLCATSAIRGQSPQPQHFGDGTRLSIL.